Each of the 9 T cell receptor beta chains below was sequenced from the same sample in a study of shared T cell receptors in the human thymus. Method: immunoSEQ multiplex PCR; TCRdb's copy keeps in-frame clones and lacks some. This table holds 500,000 to 550,000 clones, about four fifths found once. The same sample was also studied in work on human thymus T cells.

The sequencing sample was made of thymocytes. Receptor source: a boy under two years old with a congenital heart defect.

This chain connects TRBV30 to TRBJ2-6, with 10 bases lining up with TRBD1. CDR3 size: 18 residues. Germline CDR1 reads GTSNPN; CDR2 reads SVGIG (reference sequence). Trimming at V came to 3 bases and at J to 2 bases, leaving 10 bases not matched to a gene. CDR3 bases: TGTGCCTGGAGACGGACCGGGACAGGGGACACTGGGGCCAACGTCCTGACTTTC. Protein sequence: CAWRRTGTGDTGANVLTF.

This clone has more than one count but fewer than ten. The chain is built from TRBV6-4 and TRBJ2-7; D unclear. V was pared by 10 bases and J by 4 bases, with 5 bases between. This CDR3 is 9 amino acids long. Germline V gives CDR1 MRHNA, CDR2 SNTAGT. CDR3 region: CAIPYEQYF. The CDR3 DNA sequence: TGTGCCATTCCGTACGAGCAGTACTTC.

CDR3 DNA sequence: TGTGCCAGCAGCTTACCGGGACAGGTGATCTACGAGCAGTACTTC. This codes for CASSLPGQVIYEQYF. The chain has TRBV28 and TRBJ2-7; 8 bases align to TRBD1. Germline CDR1 MDHEN, CDR2 SYDVKM. V shed 6 bases and J 3 bases; nucleotides not matched to a gene: 10. The CDR3 loop spans 15 amino acids.

The V call is TRBV19, the J call TRBJ2-1, with TRBD1 matching over 8 bases. Per germline, CDR1 LNHDA and CDR2 SQIVND (reference sequence). The CDR3 extends over 14 amino acids. After removal of 7 bases from V and 7 bases from J, the junction contained 9 bases not matched to a gene. CDR3: CASNPGTGNNEQFF. The CDR3 DNA sequence: TGTGCCAGTAACCCCGGGACAGGAAATAATGAGCAGTTCTTC.

The chain joins TRBV5-6 to TRBJ2-1; D is undetermined. The CDR3 runs to 14 residues. Germline V lookup: CDR1 SGHDT, CDR2 YYEEEE. Between the trimmed V and J ends, which lost 0 bases and 4 bases, there was a span of 8 bases. CDR3 nucleotide sequence: TGTGCCAGCAGCTTGGCCCGAGCTTACAATGAGCAGTTCTTC. This translates into CASSLARAYNEQFF.

The chain combines TRBV19 with TRBJ2-1; D is uncertain. CDR1 and CDR2 from the germline V gene are LNHDA and SQIVND (reference sequence). The CDR3 runs to 13 residues. V lost 2 bases to trimming and J lost 6 bases, with 8 bases between them. CDR3 loop: CASSINGGNEQFF. The CDR3, as DNA: TGTGCCAGTAGTATAAATGGCGGCAATGAGCAGTTCTTC. Variable domain in full (rest from reference TRBV19 and TRBJ2-1): DGGITQSPKYLFRKEGQNVTLSCEQNLNHDAMYWYRQDPGQGLRLIYYSQIVNDFQKGDIAEGYSVSREKKESFPLTVTSAQKNPTAFYLCASSINGGNEQFFGPGTRLTVL.

The chain joins TRBV27 to TRBJ2-4; possibly TRBD1 for D (5 bases). The CDR3 has 13 amino acids. From germline, CDR1 is MNHEY and CDR2 SMNVEV (reference sequence). V was clipped by 6 bases and J by 7 bases, with 13 bases between them. CDR3 amino acids: CASSKTVGNIQYF. Here the CDR3 DNA reads TGTGCCAGCAGCAAGACAGTCGGGAACATTCAGTACTTC.

The chain recombines TRBV5-4 with TRBJ2-7, with D possibly matching TRBD2 (5 bases). Germline V lookup: CDR1 SGHNT, CDR2 YYREEE (reference sequence). This CDR3 region has 14 residues. Between the trimmed V and J ends, which lost 1 base and 6 bases, there was a span of 14 bases. CDR3 sequence: CASSLMDSPSEQYF. The CDR3, as DNA: TGTGCCAGCAGCTTGATGGACTCCCCCTCCGAGCAGTACTTC.

The genes are TRBV6-4 and TRBJ2-7, with D possibly being TRBD1 (6 bases). Germline V gives CDR1 MRHNA, CDR2 SNTAGT. Trimming removed 6 bases at V and 6 bases at J, with 15 bases between. The CDR3 consists of 13 residues. The CDR3, as DNA: TGTGCCAGCAGGAGGGCAGGGGCGTCCGAGCAGTACTTC. It specifies CASRRAGASEQYF.